The clone carrying this TCR beta chain was recorded at least ten times. Its antigen is not identified. This specimen comes from a study of neurological immune-mediated disorders. With 10-nucleotide random UMIs, 5'RACE was used to make the cDNA. Over 190 million TCR-beta sequences (from 15-18 subjects) were yielded by each sequencing run. TCRdb reanalysed the 5' RACE reads using MiXCR and keeps one entry per CDR3 protein. Among about 38,000 distinct CDR3 sequences listed, roughly 10% were seen once. Findings and caveats of the study: The expanded clones of different subjects shared no CDR3 amino acid sequences (suggesting private repertoires in all groups).

The CDR3 loop spans 15 amino acids. The germline V gene has CDR1 SGHDT and CDR2 YYEEEE. V dropped 1 base and J dropped 9; count of bases not matched to a gene: 8. Stated time point: technical triplicate 1. The starting material, 2 million PBMCs stored at -80 C, gave rise to the unsorted libraries. The material sequenced was PBMCs. The TCR was taken from a man in his 60s with HTLV-1-associated myelopathy (HAM/TSP). This chain connects TRBV5-6 to TRBJ2-1; TRBD1 matches at 9 bases. The CDR3 DNA reads as TGTGCCAGCAGCTTGTGGGCACAGGGGGCAGGTGAGCAGTTCTTC. Translation gives CASSLWAQGAGEQFF.